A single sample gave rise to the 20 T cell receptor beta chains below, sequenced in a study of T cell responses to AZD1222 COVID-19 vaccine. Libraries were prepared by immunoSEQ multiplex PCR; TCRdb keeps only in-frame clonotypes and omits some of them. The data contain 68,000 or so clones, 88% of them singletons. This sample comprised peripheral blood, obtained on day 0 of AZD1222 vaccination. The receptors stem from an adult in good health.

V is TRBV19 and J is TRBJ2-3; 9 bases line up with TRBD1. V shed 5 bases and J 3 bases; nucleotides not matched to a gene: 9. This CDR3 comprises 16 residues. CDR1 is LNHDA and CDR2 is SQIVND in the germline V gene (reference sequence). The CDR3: CASSATPGQGTDTQYF. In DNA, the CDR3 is TGTGCCAGTAGTGCAACTCCGGGACAGGGTACAGATACGCAGTATTTT. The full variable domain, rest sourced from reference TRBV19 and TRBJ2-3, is DGGITQSPKYLFRKEGQNVTLSCEQNLNHDAMYWYRQDPGQGLRLIYYSQIVNDFQKGDIAEGYSVSREKKESFPLTVTSAQKNPTAFYLCASSATPGQGTDTQYFGPGTRLTVL.

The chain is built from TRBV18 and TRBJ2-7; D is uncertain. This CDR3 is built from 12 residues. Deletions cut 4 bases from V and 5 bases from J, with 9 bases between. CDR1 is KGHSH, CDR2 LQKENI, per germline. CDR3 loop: CASSLRSHEQYF. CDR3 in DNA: TGTGCCAGCTCACTTAGGTCCCACGAGCAGTACTTC.

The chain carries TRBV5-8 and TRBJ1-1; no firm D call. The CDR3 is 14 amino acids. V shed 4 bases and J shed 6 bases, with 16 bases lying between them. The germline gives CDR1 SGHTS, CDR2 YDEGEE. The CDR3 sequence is CASSPPSATAEAFF. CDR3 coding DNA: TGTGCCAGCAGCCCTCCTTCAGCTACGGCTGAAGCTTTCTTT.

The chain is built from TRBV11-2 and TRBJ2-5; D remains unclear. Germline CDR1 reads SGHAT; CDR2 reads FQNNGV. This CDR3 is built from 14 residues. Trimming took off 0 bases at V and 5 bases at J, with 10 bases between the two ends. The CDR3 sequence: CASSLEVIGETQYF. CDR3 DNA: TGTGCCAGCAGCTTAGAAGTGATAGGGGAGACCCAGTACTTC.

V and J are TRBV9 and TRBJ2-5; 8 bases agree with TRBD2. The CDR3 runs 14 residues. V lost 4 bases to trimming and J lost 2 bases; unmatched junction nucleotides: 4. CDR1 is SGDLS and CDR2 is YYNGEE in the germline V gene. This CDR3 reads CASSPGGSQETQYF. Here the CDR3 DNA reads TGTGCCAGCAGCCCGGGAGGGTCGCAAGAGACCCAGTACTTC.

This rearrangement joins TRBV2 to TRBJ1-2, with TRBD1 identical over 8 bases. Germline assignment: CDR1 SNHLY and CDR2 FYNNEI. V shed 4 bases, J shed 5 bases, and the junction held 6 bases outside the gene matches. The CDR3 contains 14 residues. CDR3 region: CASSADRARYGYTF. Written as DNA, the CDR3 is TGTGCCAGCAGTGCGGACAGGGCGAGGTATGGCTACACCTTC.

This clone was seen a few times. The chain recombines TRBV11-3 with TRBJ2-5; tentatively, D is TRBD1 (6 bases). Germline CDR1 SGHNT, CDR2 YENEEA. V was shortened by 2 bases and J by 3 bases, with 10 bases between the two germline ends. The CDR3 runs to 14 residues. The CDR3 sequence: CASSLNTGKETQYF. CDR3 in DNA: TGTGCCAGCAGCTTAAACACAGGGAAAGAGACCCAGTACTTC.

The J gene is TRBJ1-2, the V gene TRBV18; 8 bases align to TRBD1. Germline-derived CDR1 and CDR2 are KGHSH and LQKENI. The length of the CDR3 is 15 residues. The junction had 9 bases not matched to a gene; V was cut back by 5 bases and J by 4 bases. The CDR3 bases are TGTGCCAGCTCAGCTTCTACAGGGGGTGTCTATGGCTACACCTTC. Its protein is CASSASTGGVYGYTF.

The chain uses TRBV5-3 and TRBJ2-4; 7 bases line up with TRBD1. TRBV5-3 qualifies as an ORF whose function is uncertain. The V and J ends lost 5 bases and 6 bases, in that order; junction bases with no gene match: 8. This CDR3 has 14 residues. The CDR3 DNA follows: TGTGCCAGAAGGGAAGACAGGGATGGAAACATTCAGTACTTC. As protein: CARREDRDGNIQYF.

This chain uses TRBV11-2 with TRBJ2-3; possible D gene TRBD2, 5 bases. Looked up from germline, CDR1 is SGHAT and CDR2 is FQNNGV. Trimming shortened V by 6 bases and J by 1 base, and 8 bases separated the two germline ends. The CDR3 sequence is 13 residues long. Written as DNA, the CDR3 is TGTGCCAGCAGGGTTAGCGGCACAGATACGCAGTATTTT. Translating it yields CASRVSGTDTQYF.

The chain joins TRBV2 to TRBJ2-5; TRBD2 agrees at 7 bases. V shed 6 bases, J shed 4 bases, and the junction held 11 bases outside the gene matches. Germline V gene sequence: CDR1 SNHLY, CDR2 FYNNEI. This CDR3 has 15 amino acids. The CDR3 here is CASSGYGGSLETQYF. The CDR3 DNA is TGTGCCAGCAGCGGCTACGGCGGGAGTTTAGAGACCCAGTACTTC.

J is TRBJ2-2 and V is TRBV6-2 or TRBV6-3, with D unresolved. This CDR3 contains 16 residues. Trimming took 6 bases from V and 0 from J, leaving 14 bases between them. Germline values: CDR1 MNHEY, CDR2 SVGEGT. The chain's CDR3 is CASSPQKRANTGELFF. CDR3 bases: TGTGCCAGCAGCCCCCAAAAGCGAGCGAACACCGGGGAGCTGTTTTTT.

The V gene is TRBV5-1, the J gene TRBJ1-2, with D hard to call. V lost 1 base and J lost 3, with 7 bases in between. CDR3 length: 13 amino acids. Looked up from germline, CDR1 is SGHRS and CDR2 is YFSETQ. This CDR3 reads CASSLTVDYGYTF. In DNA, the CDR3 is TGCGCCAGCAGCTTGACGGTTGACTATGGCTACACCTTC.

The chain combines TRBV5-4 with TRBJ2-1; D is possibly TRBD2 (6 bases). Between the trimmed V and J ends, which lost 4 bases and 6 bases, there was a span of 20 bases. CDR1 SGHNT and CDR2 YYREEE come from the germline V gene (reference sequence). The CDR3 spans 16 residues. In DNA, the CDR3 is TGTGCCAGCAGCCCCCAAGGGCTAGCGAACGCCAATGAGCAGTTCTTC. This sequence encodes CASSPQGLANANEQFF.

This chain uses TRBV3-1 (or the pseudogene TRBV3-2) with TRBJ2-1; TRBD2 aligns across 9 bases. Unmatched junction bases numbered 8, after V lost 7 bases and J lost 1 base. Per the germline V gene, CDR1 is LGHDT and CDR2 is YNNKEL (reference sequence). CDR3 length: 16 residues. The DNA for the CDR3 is TGTGCCAGCACGGATAGCGGGAGTGGGTCCTACAATGAGCAGTTCTTC. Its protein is CASTDSGSGSYNEQFF.

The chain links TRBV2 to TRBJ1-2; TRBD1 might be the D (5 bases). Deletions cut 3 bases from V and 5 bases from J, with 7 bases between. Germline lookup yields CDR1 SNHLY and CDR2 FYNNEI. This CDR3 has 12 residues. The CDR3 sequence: CASSDEGYGYTF. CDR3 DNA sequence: TGTGCCAGCAGTGATGAGGGGTATGGCTACACCTTC.

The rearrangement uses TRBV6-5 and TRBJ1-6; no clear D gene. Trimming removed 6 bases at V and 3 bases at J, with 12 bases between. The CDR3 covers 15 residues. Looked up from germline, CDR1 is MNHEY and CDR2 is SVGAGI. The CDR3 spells CASRATVNYNSPLHF. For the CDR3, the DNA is TGTGCCAGCAGGGCCACAGTGAACTATAATTCACCCCTCCACTTT.

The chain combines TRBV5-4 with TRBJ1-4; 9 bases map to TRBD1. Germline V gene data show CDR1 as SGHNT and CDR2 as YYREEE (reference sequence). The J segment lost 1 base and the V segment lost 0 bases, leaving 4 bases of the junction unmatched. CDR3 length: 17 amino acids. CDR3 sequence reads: CASSLGQGVRTNEKLFF. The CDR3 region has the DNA TGTGCCAGCAGCTTGGGACAGGGGGTGAGAACTAATGAAAAACTGTTTTTT.

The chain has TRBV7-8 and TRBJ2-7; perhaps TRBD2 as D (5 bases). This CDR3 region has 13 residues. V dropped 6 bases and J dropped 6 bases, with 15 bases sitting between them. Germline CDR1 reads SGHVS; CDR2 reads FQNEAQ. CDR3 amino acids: CASSSEVPSEQYF. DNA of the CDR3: TGTGCCAGCAGTTCGGAGGTCCCGTCCGAGCAGTACTTC. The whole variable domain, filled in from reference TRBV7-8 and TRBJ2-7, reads GAGVSQSPRYKVAKRGQDVALRCDPISGHVSLFWYQQALGQGPEFLTYFQNEAQLDKSGLPSDRFFAERPEGSVSTLKIQRTQQEDSAVYLCASSSEVPSEQYFGPGTRLTVT.

The CDR3 reads CASSGQGNQPQHF. CDR3 DNA sequence: TGTGCCAGCAGTGGACAGGGAAATCAGCCCCAGCATTTT. The chain employs TRBV12-3 or TRBV12-4 and TRBJ1-5, with 8 nucleotides matching TRBD1. The CDR3 runs to 13 residues. V trimming: 5 bases; J trimming: 4 bases; junction bases outside the gene matches: 1.